This T cell receptor (beta chain) was identified during a study of response to subunit inactivated influenza vaccine. Study conclusions and caveats: Seasonal influenza vaccination, on each occasion, was suggested by the authors to recruit few new T cells.

Comment on this clonotype: The antigen is unknown.

CDR3 length: 12 amino acids. CDR1 is SGHTA and CDR2 is FQGNSA in the germline V gene. Trimming took 1 base from V and 9 from J, leaving 7 bases between them. Via MiXCR, TCRdb re-called the RT-PCR reads, giving one row per CDR3 protein. Among more than 450,000 distinct CDR3 sequences listed, approximately 7.6% were seen once. The receptor was isolated from a man in his fifties or sixties who received an inactivated influenza vaccine. The chain is built from TRBV7-2 and TRBJ2-1, with unresolved D. Here the sequenced sample was PBMCs from blood, taken roughly 24 months after vaccination. The DNA for the CDR3 is TGTGCCAGCAGCTTAGATCTAGTTGAGCAGTTCTTC. Its translation: CASSLDLVEQFF. The variable domain in full, with the rest retrieved from reference TRBV7-2 and TRBJ2-1, is GAGVSQSPSNKVTEKGKDVELRCDPISGHTALYWYRQSLGQGLEFLIYFQGNSAPDKSGLPSDRFSAERTGGSVSTLTIQRTQQEDSAVYLCASSLDLVEQFFGPGTRLTVL.